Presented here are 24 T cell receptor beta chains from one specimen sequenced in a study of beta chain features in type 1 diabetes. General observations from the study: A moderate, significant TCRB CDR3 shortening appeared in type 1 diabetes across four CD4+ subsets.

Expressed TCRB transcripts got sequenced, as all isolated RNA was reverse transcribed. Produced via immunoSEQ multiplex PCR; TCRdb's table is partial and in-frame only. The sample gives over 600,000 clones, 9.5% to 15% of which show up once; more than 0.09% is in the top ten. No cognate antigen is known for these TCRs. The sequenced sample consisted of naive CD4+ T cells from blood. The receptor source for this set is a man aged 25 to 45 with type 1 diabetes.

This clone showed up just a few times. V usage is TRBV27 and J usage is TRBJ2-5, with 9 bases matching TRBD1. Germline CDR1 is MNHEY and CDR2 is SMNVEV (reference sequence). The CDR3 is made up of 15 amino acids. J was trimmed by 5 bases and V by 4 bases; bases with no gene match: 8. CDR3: CASSSQTGGRETQYF. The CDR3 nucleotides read TGTGCCAGCAGTTCTCAAACAGGGGGCAGGGAGACCCAGTACTTC.

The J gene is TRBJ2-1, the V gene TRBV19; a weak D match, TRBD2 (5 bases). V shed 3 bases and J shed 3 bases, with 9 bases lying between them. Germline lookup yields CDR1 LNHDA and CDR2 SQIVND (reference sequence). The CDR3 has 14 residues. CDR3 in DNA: TGTGCCAGTAGTATGGAGGCAGGCTACAATGAGCAGTTCTTC. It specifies CASSMEAGYNEQFF.

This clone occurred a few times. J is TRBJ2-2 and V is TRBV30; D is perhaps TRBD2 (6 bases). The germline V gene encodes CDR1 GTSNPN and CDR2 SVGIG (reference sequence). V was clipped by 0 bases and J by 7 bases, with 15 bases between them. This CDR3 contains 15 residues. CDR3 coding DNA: TGTGCCTGGAGTGTAAGGGCAGGCGGGGTCGGGGAGCTGTTTTTT. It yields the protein CAWSVRAGGVGELFF.

The CDR3 reads CASSEPLGQMNTIYF. The CDR3 DNA follows: TGTGCCAGCAGTGAACCATTGGGACAGATGAACACCATATATTTT. The V gene is TRBV6-1, the J gene TRBJ1-3, with 7 bases that match TRBD1. CDR1 MNHNS and CDR2 SASEGT come from the germline V gene. CDR3 length equals 15 residues. V was pared by 2 bases and J by 7 bases, with 8 bases of the junction left unmatched.

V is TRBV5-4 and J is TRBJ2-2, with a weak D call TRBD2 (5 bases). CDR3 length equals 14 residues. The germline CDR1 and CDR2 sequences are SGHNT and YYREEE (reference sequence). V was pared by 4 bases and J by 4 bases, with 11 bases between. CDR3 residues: CASSPMRATGELFF. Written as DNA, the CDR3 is TGTGCCAGCAGCCCGATGCGGGCCACCGGGGAGCTGTTTTTT.

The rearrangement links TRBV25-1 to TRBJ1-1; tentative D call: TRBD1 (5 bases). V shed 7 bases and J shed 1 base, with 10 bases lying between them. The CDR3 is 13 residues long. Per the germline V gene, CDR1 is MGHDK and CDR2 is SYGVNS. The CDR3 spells CASTGLGNTEAFF. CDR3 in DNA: TGTGCCAGCACAGGGTTGGGGAACACTGAAGCTTTCTTT.

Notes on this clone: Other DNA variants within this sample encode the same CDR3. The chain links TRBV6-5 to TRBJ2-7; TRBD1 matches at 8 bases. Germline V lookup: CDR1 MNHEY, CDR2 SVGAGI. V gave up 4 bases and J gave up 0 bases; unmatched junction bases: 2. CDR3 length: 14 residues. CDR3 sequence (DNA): TGTGCCAGCAGTTTCGGACAGGGCTCCTACGAGCAGTACTTC. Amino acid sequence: CASSFGQGSYEQYF.

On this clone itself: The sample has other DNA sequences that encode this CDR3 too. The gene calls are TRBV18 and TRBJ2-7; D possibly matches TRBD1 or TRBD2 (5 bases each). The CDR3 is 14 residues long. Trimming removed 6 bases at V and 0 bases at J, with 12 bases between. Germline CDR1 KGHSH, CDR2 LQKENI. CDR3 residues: CASSLGTASYEQYF. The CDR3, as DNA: TGTGCCAGCTCCCTCGGGACGGCCTCCTACGAGCAGTACTTC.

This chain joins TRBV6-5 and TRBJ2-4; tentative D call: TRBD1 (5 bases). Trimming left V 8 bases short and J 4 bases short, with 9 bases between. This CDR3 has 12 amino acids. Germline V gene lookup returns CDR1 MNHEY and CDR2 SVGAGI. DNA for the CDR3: TGTGCCAGCGGCCAGGGTAAAAACATTCAGTACTTC. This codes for CASGQGKNIQYF.

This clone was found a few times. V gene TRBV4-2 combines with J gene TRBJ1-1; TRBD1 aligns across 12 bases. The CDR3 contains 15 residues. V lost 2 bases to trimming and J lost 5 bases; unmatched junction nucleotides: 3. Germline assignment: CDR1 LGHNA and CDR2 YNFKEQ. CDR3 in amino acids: CASSQPGQGATEAFF. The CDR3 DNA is TGTGCCAGCAGCCAACCGGGACAGGGGGCAACTGAAGCTTTCTTT.

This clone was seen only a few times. The CDR3 loop reads CASSEGLPTDEQFF. CDR3 nucleotides: TGTGCCAGCAGTGAAGGACTCCCGACGGATGAGCAGTTCTTC. This rearrangement joins TRBV2 to TRBJ2-1; D remains ambiguous. CDR1 SNHLY and CDR2 FYNNEI come from the germline V gene. V lost 1 base and J 8 bases, leaving 12 bases between the germline ends. The CDR3 contains 14 residues.

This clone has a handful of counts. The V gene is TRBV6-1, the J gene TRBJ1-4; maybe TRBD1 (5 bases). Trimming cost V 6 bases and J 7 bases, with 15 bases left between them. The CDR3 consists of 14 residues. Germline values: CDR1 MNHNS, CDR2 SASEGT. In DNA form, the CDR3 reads TGTGCCAGCAGCGACAGTGGAGGCGGTGAAAAACTGTTTTTT. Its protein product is CASSDSGGGEKLFF.

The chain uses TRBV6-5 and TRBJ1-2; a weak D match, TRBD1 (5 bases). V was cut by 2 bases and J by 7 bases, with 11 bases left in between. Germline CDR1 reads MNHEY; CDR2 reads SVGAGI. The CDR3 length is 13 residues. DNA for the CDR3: TGTGCCAGCAGTTACCGGCAGGGTAGTGGCTACACCTTC. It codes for CASSYRQGSGYTF.

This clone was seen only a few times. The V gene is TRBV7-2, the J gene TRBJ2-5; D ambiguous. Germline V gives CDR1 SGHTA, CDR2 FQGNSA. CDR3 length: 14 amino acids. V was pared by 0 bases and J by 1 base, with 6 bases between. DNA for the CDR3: TGTGCCAGCAGCTTAGCGATAGGCCAAGAGACCCAGTACTTC. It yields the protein CASSLAIGQETQYF.

The CDR3 loop is CASSPSRGRSPLHF. CDR3 in DNA: TGTGCCAGCAGTCCCAGCAGGGGAAGATCACCCCTCCACTTT. The V and J genes are TRBV6-1 and TRBJ1-6; tentatively, D is TRBD1 (6 bases). The CDR3 totals 14 residues. V lost 5 bases, J lost 10 bases, and 15 bases lay in between. Per the germline V gene, CDR1 is MNHNS and CDR2 is SASEGT.

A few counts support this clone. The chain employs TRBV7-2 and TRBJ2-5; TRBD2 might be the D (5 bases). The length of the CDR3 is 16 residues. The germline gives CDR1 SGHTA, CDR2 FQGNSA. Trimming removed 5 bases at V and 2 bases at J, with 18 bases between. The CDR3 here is CASSPRTGFRQETQYF. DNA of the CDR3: TGTGCCAGCAGCCCACGGACGGGATTTCGACAAGAGACCCAGTACTTC. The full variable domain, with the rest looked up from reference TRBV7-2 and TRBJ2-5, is GAGVSQSPSNKVTEKGKDVELRCDPISGHTALYWYRQSLGQGLEFLIYFQGNSAPDKSGLPSDRFSAERTGGSVSTLTIQRTQQEDSAVYLCASSPRTGFRQETQYFGPGTRLLVL.

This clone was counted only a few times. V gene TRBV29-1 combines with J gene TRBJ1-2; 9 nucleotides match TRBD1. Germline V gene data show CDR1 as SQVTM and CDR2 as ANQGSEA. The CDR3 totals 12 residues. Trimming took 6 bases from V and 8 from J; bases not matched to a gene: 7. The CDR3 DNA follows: TGCAGCGTCCAACAGGGGGCGCGGGGCTACACCTTC. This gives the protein CSVQQGARGYTF.

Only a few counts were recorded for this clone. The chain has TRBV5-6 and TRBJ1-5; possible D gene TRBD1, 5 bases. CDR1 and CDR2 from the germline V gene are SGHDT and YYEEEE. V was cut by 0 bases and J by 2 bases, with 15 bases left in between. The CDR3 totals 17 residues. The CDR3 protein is CASSLAGRTGGNQPQHF. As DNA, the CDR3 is TGTGCCAGCAGCTTGGCGGGACGGACTGGGGGCAATCAGCCCCAGCATTTT.

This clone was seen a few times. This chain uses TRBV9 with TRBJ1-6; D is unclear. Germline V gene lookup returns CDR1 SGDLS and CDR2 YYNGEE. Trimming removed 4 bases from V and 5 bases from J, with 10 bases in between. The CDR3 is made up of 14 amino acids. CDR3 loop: CASSPGPDNSPLHF. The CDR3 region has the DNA TGTGCCAGCAGCCCGGGCCCTGATAATTCACCCCTCCACTTT.

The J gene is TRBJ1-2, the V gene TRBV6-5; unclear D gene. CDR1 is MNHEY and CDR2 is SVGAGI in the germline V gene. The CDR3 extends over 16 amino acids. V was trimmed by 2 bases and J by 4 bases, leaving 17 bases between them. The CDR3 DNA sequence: TGTGCCAGCAGTTACGGCAGGAGCGGTCCATTCTATGGCTACACCTTC. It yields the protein CASSYGRSGPFYGYTF.

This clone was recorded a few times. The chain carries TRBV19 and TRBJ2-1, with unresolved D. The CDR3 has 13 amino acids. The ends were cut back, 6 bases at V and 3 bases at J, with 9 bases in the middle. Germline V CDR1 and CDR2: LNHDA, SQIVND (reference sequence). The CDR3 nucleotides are TGTGCCAGTAGATCGGACGTCTACAATGAGCAGTTCTTC. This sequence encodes CASRSDVYNEQFF.

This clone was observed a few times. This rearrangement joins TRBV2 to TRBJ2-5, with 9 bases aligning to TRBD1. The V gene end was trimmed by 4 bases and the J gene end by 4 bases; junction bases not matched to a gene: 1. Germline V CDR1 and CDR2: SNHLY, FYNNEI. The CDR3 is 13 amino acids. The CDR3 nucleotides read TGTGCCAGCAGTGCGGACAGGGGAGAGACCCAGTACTTC. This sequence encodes CASSADRGETQYF.

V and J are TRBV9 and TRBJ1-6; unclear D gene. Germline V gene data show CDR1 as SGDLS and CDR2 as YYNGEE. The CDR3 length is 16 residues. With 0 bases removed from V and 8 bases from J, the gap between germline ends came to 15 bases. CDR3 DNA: TGTGCCAGCAGCGTAGAAGGGCGGCCTGGAGATTCACCCCTCCACTTT. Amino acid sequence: CASSVEGRPGDSPLHF.

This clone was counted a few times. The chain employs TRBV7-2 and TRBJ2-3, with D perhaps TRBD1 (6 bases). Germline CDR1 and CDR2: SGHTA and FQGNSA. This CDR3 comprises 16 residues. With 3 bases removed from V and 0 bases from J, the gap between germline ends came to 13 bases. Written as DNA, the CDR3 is TGTGCCAGCAGCTTGGAAGGGACAACTAGCACAGATACGCAGTATTTT. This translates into CASSLEGTTSTDTQYF.